This T cell receptor (beta chain) was identified during a study of blood T cell repertoires in COVID-19. Germline loops: CDR1 LGHNA, CDR2 YNFKEQ. The CDR3 covers 16 residues. The ends lost 0 bases at V and 3 bases at J; junction bases unmatched: 5. Method: immunoSEQ multiplex PCR; TCRdb's copy keeps in-frame clones and lacks some. The sample contains roughly 93,000 clones, about 90% of which appear only once. Sequencing was carried out using peripheral blood. The TCR was taken from a human donor in a cohort sampled during active COVID-19. This chain joins TRBV4-2 and TRBJ1-5; the match to TRBD1 covers 7 bases. This CDR3 reads CASSQDLGQNNQPQHF. The DNA for the CDR3 is TGTGCCAGCAGCCAAGATCTGGGACAGAACAATCAGCCCCAGCATTTT.